This T cell receptor (beta chain) was documented in a study of cytomegalovirus exposure and HLA in healthy donors. This table comes from immunoSEQ multiplex PCR, and its TCRdb copy is limited to in-frame clones, with some not included. The table lists 50,000 to 70,000 clones, about 95% of them singletons. The V end was cut by 6 bases, the J end by 7 bases, with 19 bases between. Germline V CDR1 and CDR2: MNHEY, SMNVEV (reference sequence). The CDR3 covers 15 residues. This receptor was taken from a woman under 30 in good health and CMV-seropositive. Sequencing was performed on PBMCs. The chain is built from TRBV27 and TRBJ1-5; maybe TRBD1 (5 bases). As DNA, the CDR3 is TGTGCCAGCAGCGGGACGGGGGGGTTCTACCAGCCCCAGCATTTT. The encoded protein is CASSGTGGFYQPQHF.